These 15 T cell receptor beta chains share one sample of origin, sequenced in a study of CD8 T cells in Susac syndrome. When the RNA was reverse transcribed, random hexamers were used with an input of roughly 0.5 to 1 ug. One entry per CDR3 protein results from TCRdb running MiXCR on the immunoSEQ multiplex PCR reads. Found here are 70,000 to 100,000 distinct CDR3 sequences, roughly 96% of them singletons; the top ten hold 0.62%. Sequenced sample: CD8+ T cells from PBMCs. These receptor sequences come from a human donor with Susac syndrome.

This clonotype was seen just once. The gene calls are TRBV12-3 or TRBV12-4 and TRBJ2-2; TRBD2 is a possible D gene (7 bases). CDR3 length: 16 amino acids. Trimming took off 6 bases at V and 4 bases at J, with 18 bases between the two ends. The CDR3 region has the DNA TGTGCCAGCAGCTCCTATGAGGGGGAGGGCACCGGGGAGCTGTTTTTT. This translates into CASSSYEGEGTGELFF.

The chain combines TRBV6-1 with TRBJ2-2; a possible D gene is TRBD2 (6 bases). Looked up from germline, CDR1 is MNHNS and CDR2 is SASEGT. Deletions cut 2 bases from V and 1 base from J, with 8 bases between. This CDR3 is built from 15 residues. The CDR3 loop is CASSEQGGNTGELFF. DNA of the CDR3: TGTGCCAGCAGTGAACAGGGAGGGAACACCGGGGAGCTGTTTTTT.

The rearrangement links TRBV20-1 to TRBJ1-3; D remains unclear. CDR3 length equals 13 residues. The V gene's germline CDR1 is DFQATT and CDR2 SNEGSKA (reference sequence). V lost 5 bases, J lost 8 bases, and 16 bases lay in between. The CDR3 here is CSADPGGGDTIYF. CDR3 DNA: TGCAGTGCTGATCCAGGCGGCGGGGACACCATATATTTT.

With respect to this clonotype: The junction departs from germline at one end; a sequencing error may be responsible. CDR3 region: CTTSRGTAFNYGYTF. The DNA for the CDR3 is TGTACCACCAGCAGGGGGACAGCCTTCAACTATGGCTACACCTTC. J is TRBJ1-2 and V is TRBV15, with 7 positions matching TRBD1. The CDR3 is 15 amino acids. Per germline, CDR1 LNHNV and CDR2 YYDKDF (reference sequence).

V and J are TRBV4-1 and TRBJ2-3; 9 nucleotides line up with TRBD2. CDR1 is MGHRA and CDR2 is YSYEKL in the germline V gene. The V and J ends lost 4 bases and 2 bases, in that order; junction bases with no gene match: 4. CDR3 length: 15 residues. The CDR3 sequence is CASSPLAGATDTQYF. DNA of the CDR3: TGCGCCAGCAGCCCTTTAGCGGGGGCCACAGATACGCAGTATTTT.

The chain couples TRBV7-3 to TRBJ2-3, with 9 bases identical to TRBD2. Germline V lookup: CDR1 SGHTA, CDR2 FQGTGA. Trimming took 4 bases from V and 6 from J; bases not matched to a gene: 2. CDR3 length equals 13 residues. This CDR3 is CASSSSGADTQYF. DNA for the CDR3: TGTGCCAGCAGCTCTAGCGGGGCGGATACGCAGTATTTT.

The rearrangement links TRBV3-1 to TRBJ1-5; D gene unclear. Trimming took 3 bases from V and 4 from J, leaving 4 bases between them. This CDR3 region has 12 residues. The germline CDR1 and CDR2 sequences are LGHDT and YNNKEL (reference sequence). The DNA for the CDR3 is TGTGCCAGCAGCCAGCAGAATCAGCCCCAGCATTTT. Translation gives CASSQQNQPQHF.

This clonotype was seen just once. The chain links TRBV20-1 to TRBJ1-2; the D is unclear. CDR3 length: 10 residues. Trimming shortened V by 3 bases and J by 7 bases, and 6 bases separated the two germline ends. Per germline, CDR1 DFQATT and CDR2 SNEGSKA (reference sequence). Here the CDR3 reads CSASYRGYTF. The CDR3 region has the DNA TGCAGTGCTAGCTATCGTGGCTACACCTTC.

V is TRBV7-9 and J is TRBJ1-1; D is possibly TRBD1 (6 bases). The germline CDR1 and CDR2 sequences are SEHNR and FQNEAQ (reference sequence). The CDR3 extends over 16 amino acids. With 5 bases removed from V and 1 base from J, the gap between germline ends came to 17 bases. The chain's CDR3 is CASSPPGGRRNTEAFF. The CDR3, as DNA: TGTGCCAGCAGCCCCCCGGGGGGCCGGAGGAACACTGAAGCTTTCTTT.

The chain links TRBV6-2 or TRBV6-3 to TRBJ1-1; 11 nucleotides align to TRBD1. Trimming cost V 0 bases and J 4 bases; bases outside gene matches: 4. CDR1 and CDR2 (germline): MNHEY, SVGEGT. This CDR3 region has 16 residues. CDR3 loop: CASSYSGTGGVTEAFF. CDR3 bases: TGTGCCAGCAGTTACTCGGGGACAGGGGGGGTCACTGAAGCTTTCTTT.

The chain joins TRBV28 to TRBJ2-3; D ambiguous. Deletions cut 3 bases from V and 5 bases from J, with 12 bases between. There are 14 residues in the CDR3. Germline V CDR1 and CDR2: MDHEN, SYDVKM. The CDR3 bases are TGTGCCAGCAGTTTTTCTGGACCCGGAGATACGCAGTATTTT. This encodes CASSFSGPGDTQYF.

As for this clonotype: Germline and junction disagree at one end, which may indicate a read error. This chain links TRBV28 with TRBJ2-2; possibly TRBD1 or TRBD2 for D (5 bases each). Germline CDR1 reads MDHEN; CDR2 reads SYDVKM. The CDR3 is 19 residues long. The CDR3 coding sequence is TGTGCCAGCAGTCAATCCCTGCGCCCGGGACCCCGGAGCACCGGGGAGCTGGTTTTT. This translates into CASSQSLRPGPRSTGELVF.

This clonotype came up once. V gene TRBV10-3 combines with J gene TRBJ2-7, with TRBD1 matching 9 bases. V lost 7 bases and J lost 2; bases outside the gene matches: 12. This CDR3 is built from 16 residues. Per the germline V gene, CDR1 is ENHRY and CDR2 is SYGVKD. For the CDR3, the DNA is TGTGCCATCAAAGACCACCTTGGACAGGGGACCTACGAGCAGTACTTC. It codes for CAIKDHLGQGTYEQYF.

This rearrangement joins TRBV9 to TRBJ1-2, with D tentatively TRBD1 (6 bases). Germline V CDR1 and CDR2: SGDLS, YYNGEE. The CDR3 extends over 15 amino acids. Trimming took 6 bases from V and 8 from J, leaving 23 bases between them. The CDR3 DNA follows: TGTGCCAGCACCTCAACCCCCCCGGCGGGGGCAGGCTACACCTTC. Its translation: CASTSTPPAGAGYTF.

The genes are TRBV12-3 or TRBV12-4 and TRBJ1-3; D is uncertain. CDR3 length: 16 residues. Trimming left V 6 bases short and J 4 bases short, with 19 bases between. The DNA of the CDR3 is TGTGCCAGCAGCACCTCGGGTCGAAGCGTAGGAAACACCATATATTTT. It yields the protein CASSTSGRSVGNTIYF.